The sequence of this T cell receptor beta chain was determined in a study of patients and donors after allogeneic stem cell transplantation. TCRdb analysed the RT-PCR reads with MiXCR anew, one entry per CDR3 protein. The table records some 10,000 distinct CDR3 sequences, less than 25% of them present only once. This CDR3 spans 15 amino acids. Germline loops: CDR1 MNHNS, CDR2 SASEGT. V lost 3 bases, J lost 6 bases, and 7 bases stayed unmatched. The source material was blood, either unsorted or a sorted T cell fraction (not recorded which). The receptor's source is a human donor who was either an allogeneic HSCT recipient or a stem cell or donor lymphocyte infusion donor (not recorded which). It is not recorded whose cells these are; they may come from a transplant donor. This rearrangement joins TRBV6-1 to TRBJ2-3, with 9 nucleotides matching TRBD2. CDR3 amino acids: CASSDSGGGADTQYF. CDR3 sequence (DNA): TGTGCCAGCAGTGATAGCGGCGGGGGGGCGGATACGCAGTATTTT.